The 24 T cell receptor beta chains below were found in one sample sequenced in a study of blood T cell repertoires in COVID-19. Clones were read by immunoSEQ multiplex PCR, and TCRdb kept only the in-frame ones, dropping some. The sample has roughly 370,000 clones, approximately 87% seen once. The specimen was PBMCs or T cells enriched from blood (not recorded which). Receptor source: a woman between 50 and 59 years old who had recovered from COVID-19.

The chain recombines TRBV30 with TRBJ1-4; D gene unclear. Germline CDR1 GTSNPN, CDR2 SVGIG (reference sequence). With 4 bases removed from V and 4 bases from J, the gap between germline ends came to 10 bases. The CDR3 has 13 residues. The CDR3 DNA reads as TGTGCCTGGAACGACGGGGTTAATGAAAAACTGTTTTTT. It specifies CAWNDGVNEKLFF.

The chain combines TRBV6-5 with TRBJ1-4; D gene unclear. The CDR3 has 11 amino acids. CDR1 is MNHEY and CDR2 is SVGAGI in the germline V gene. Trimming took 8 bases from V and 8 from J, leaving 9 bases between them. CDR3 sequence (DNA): TGTGCCAGCTTACGGCGGGAAAAACTGTTTTTT. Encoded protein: CASLRREKLFF.

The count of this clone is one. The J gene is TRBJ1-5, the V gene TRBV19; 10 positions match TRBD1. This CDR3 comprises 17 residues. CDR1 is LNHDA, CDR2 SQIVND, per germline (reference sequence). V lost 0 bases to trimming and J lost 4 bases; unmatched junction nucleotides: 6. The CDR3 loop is CASSIDSGTGENQPQHF. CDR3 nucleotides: TGTGCCAGTAGTATAGACAGCGGGACAGGGGAAAATCAGCCCCAGCATTTT.

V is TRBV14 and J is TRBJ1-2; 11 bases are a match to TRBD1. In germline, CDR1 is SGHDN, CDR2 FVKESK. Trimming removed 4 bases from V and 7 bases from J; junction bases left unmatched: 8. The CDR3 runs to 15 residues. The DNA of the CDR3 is TGTGCCAGCAGCCGAACGACCGGGACAGGGGGTGGCTACACCTTC. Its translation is CASSRTTGTGGGYTF.

CDR3 coding DNA: TGTGCCAGCAGCTCAATGGCCGGGGCCTACAATGAGCAGTTCTTC. This translates into CASSSMAGAYNEQFF. The gene calls are TRBV7-2 and TRBJ2-1, with TRBD2 as a possible D gene (5 bases). This CDR3 has 15 residues. Trimming stripped 4 bases from V and 2 bases from J, with 12 bases between. Germline V gene lookup returns CDR1 SGHTA and CDR2 FQGNSA.

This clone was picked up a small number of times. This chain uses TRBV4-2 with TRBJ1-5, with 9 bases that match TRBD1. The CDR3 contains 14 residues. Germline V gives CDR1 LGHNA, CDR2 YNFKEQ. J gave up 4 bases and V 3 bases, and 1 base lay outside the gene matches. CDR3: CASSQDRGNQPQHF. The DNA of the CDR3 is TGTGCCAGCAGCCAGGACAGGGGAAATCAGCCCCAGCATTTT.

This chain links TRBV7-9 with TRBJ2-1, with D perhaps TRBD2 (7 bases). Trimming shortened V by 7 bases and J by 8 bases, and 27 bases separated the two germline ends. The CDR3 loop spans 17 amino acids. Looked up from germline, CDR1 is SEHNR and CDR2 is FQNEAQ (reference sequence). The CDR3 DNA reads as TGTGCCAGCACCCACCGGCTCGGGACGGGGGGCCGGGATGAGCAGTTCTTC. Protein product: CASTHRLGTGGRDEQFF.

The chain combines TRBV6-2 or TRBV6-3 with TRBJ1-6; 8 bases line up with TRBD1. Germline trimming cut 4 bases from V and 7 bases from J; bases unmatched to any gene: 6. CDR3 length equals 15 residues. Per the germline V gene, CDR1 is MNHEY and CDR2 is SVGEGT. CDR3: CASSSRGLGNSPLHF. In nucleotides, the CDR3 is TGTGCCAGCAGTTCCAGGGGGCTGGGGAATTCACCCCTCCACTTT.

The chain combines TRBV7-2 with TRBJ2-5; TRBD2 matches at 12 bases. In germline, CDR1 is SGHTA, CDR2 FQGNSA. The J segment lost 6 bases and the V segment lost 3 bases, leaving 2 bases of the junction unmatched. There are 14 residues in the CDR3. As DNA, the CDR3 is TGTGCCAGCAGCTTGGGACTAGCGGGCCAGACCCAGTACTTC. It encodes CASSLGLAGQTQYF.

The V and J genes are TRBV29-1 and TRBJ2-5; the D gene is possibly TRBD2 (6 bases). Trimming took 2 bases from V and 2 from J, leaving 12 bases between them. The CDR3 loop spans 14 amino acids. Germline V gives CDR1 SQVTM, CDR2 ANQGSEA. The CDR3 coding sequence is TGCAGCGTTGAATACCAGGAGGGTCAAGAGACCCAGTACTTC. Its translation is CSVEYQEGQETQYF.

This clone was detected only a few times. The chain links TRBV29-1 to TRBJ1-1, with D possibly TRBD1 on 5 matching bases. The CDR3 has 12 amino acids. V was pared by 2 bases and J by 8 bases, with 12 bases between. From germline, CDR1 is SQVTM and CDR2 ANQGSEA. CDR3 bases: TGCAGCGTTGAACAGGGTATTGGGGAAGCTTTCTTT. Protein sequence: CSVEQGIGEAFF.

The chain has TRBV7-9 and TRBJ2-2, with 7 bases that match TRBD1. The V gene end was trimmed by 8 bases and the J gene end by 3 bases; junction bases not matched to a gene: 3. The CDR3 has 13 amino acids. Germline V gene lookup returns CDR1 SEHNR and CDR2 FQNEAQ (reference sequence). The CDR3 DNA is TGTGCCAGCCGGGACAGATACACCGGGGAGCTGTTTTTT. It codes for CASRDRYTGELFF.

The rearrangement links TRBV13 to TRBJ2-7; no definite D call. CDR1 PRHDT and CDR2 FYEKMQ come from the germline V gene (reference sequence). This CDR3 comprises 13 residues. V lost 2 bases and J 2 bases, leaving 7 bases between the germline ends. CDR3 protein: CASSLQNTYEQYF. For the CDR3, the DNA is TGTGCCAGCAGCTTACAGAACACCTACGAGCAGTACTTC.

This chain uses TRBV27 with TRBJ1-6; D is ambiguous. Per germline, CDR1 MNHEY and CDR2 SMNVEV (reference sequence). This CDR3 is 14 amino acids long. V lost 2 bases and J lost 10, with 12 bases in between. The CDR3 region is CASSLNYNSSPLHF. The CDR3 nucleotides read TGTGCCAGCAGTTTAAATTATAACAGCTCACCCCTCCACTTT.

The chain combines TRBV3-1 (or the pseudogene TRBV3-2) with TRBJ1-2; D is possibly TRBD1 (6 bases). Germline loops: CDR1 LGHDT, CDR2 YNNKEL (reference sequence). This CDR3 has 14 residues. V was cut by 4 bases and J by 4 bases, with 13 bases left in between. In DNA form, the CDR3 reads TGTGCCAGCAGCCCCCGGGGGGGCGTCTATGGCTACACCTTC. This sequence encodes CASSPRGGVYGYTF.

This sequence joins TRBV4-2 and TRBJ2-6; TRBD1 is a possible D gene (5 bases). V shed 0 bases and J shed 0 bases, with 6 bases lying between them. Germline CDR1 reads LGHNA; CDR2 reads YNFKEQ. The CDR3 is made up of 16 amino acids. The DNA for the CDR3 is TGTGCCAGCAGCCAAGATGACAGCTCTGGGGCCAACGTCCTGACTTTC. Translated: CASSQDDSSGANVLTF.

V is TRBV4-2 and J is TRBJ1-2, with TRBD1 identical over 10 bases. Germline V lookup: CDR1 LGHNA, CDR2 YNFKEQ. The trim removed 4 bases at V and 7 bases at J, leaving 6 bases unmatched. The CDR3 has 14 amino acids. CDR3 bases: TGTGCCAGCAGCCCGGGACAGGGGATAGGTGGCTACACCTTC. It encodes CASSPGQGIGGYTF.

The CDR3 DNA sequence: TGTGCCAGCAGTGATATGGGACAGGGTGTTGACGAGCAGTACTTC. Protein sequence: CASSDMGQGVDEQYF. The chain couples TRBV2 to TRBJ2-7; TRBD1 aligns across 9 bases. CDR1 and CDR2 from the germline V gene are SNHLY and FYNNEI. The V gene end was trimmed by 3 bases and the J gene end by 5 bases; junction bases not matched to a gene: 8. CDR3 size: 15 residues.

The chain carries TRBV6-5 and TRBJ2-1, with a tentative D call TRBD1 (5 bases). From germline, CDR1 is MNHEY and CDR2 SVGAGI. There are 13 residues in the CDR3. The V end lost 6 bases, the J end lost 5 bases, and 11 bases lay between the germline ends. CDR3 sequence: CASRADTHNEQFF. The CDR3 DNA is TGTGCCAGCAGGGCGGACACCCACAATGAGCAGTTCTTC.

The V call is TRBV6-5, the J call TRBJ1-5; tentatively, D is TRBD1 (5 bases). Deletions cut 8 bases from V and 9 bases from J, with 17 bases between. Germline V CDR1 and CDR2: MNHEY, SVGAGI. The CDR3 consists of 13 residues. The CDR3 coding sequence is TGTGCCAGCCATGATTGGGGCGTGGGGCCCCAGCATTTT. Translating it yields CASHDWGVGPQHF.

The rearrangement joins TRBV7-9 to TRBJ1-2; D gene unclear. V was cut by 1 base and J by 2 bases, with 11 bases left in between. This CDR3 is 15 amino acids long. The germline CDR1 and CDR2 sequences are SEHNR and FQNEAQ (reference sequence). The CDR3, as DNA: TGTGCCAGCAGCTTAGGGAACAGCTTCAACTATGGCTACACCTTC. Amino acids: CASSLGNSFNYGYTF.

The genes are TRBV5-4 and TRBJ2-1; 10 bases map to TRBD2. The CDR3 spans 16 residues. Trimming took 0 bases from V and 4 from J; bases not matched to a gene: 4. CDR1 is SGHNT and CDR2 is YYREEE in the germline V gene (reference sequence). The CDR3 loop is CASSLGERGGYNEQFF. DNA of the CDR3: TGTGCCAGCAGCTTGGGGGAGCGGGGGGGATACAATGAGCAGTTCTTC.

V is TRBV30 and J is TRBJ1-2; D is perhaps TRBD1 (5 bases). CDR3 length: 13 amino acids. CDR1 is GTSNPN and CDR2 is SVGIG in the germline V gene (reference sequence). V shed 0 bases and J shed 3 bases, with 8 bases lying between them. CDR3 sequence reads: CAWSVAGHYGYTF. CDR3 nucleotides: TGTGCCTGGAGTGTAGCAGGGCACTATGGCTACACCTTC.

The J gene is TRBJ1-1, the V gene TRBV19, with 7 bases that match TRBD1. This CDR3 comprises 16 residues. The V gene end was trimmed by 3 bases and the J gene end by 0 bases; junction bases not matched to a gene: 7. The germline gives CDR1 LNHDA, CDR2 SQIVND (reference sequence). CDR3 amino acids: CASSMQGQILNTEAFF. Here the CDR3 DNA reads TGTGCCAGTAGTATGCAGGGACAGATATTGAACACTGAAGCTTTCTTT.